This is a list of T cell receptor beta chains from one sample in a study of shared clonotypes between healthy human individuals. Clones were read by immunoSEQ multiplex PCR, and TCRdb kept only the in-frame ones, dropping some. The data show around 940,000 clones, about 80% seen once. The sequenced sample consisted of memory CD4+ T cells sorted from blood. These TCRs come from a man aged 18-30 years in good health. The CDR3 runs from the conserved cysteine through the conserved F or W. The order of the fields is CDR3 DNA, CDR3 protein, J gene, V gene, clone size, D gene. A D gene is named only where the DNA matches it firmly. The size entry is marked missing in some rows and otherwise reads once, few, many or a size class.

CDR3 DNA: TGTGCCAGCAGCTGGGACATCGACAATGAGCAGTTCTTC; CDR3 protein: CASSWDIDNEQFF; J gene: TRBJ2-1; V gene: TRBV11-3; clone size: .; D gene: .
CDR3 DNA: TGCGCCAGCAGCCAAGATCGGCTGACAGGGGGCAGGAACACCGGGGAGCTGTTTTTT; CDR3 protein: CASSQDRLTGGRNTGELFF; J gene: TRBJ2-2; V gene: TRBV4-1; clone size: .; D gene: TRBD1
CDR3 DNA: TGTGCCAGCAGCGTAGCACCGGGACAGTCCTATGGCTACACCTTC; CDR3 protein: CASSVAPGQSYGYTF; J gene: TRBJ1-2; V gene: TRBV9; clone size: .; D gene: TRBD1
CDR3 DNA: TGTGCCACCCTAGAGGGCTCTGGAAACACCATATATTTT; CDR3 protein: CATLEGSGNTIYF; J gene: TRBJ1-3; V gene: TRBV6-6; clone size: once; D gene: .
CDR3 DNA: TGTGCCAGCTCACCCGTACAGGGGGCGCCTTCCACTGAAGCTTTCTTT; CDR3 protein: CASSPVQGAPSTEAFF; J gene: TRBJ1-1; V gene: TRBV18; clone size: .; D gene: TRBD1
CDR3 DNA: TGTGCCAGCAGTGCTGGACTAGTTACAAAAGAGACCCAGTACTTC; CDR3 protein: CASSAGLVTKETQYF; J gene: TRBJ2-5; V gene: TRBV6-1; clone size: .; D gene: TRBD2
CDR3 DNA: TGTGCCAGCAGCTTCGACAGCACTCAGCCCCAGCATTTT; CDR3 protein: CASSFDSTQPQHF; J gene: TRBJ1-5; V gene: TRBV7-3; clone size: .; D gene: .
CDR3 DNA: TGTGCCTGGAGTGTAGGACACACGAATTCACCCCTCCACTTT; CDR3 protein: CAWSVGHTNSPLHF; J gene: TRBJ1-6; V gene: TRBV30; clone size: .; D gene: .
CDR3 DNA: TGTGCCAGCAGTTACTCCCTTCGGGGCCCCAATGAGCAGTTCTTC; CDR3 protein: CASSYSLRGPNEQFF; J gene: TRBJ2-1; V gene: TRBV6-5; clone size: .; D gene: .
CDR3 DNA: TGTGCCAGCAGTCCCCCGGACAGGGAAACCTATGGCTACACCTTC; CDR3 protein: CASSPPDRETYGYTF; J gene: TRBJ1-2; V gene: TRBV28; clone size: .; D gene: TRBD1
CDR3 DNA: TGTGCCAGTACCGGGTGGAATCACGAGCAGTACTTC; CDR3 protein: CASTGWNHEQYF; J gene: TRBJ2-7; V gene: TRBV19; clone size: few; D gene: .
CDR3 DNA: TGTGCCAGCACCGCACCCCGGGCAGCTTTCTTT; CDR3 protein: CASTAPRAAFF; J gene: TRBJ1-1; V gene: TRBV28; clone size: .; D gene: .
CDR3 DNA: TGTGCCAGCAGTGGGGACCGATTAACGAGGGGGTACTTC; CDR3 protein: CASSGDRLTRGYF; J gene: TRBJ2-7; V gene: TRBV2; clone size: .; D gene: .
CDR3 DNA: TGCGCCAGCGGGACAAGTTCAGATACGCAGTATTTT; CDR3 protein: CASGTSSDTQYF; J gene: TRBJ2-3; V gene: TRBV10-2; clone size: .; D gene: .
CDR3 DNA: TGTGCCAGCAGCCCGGACAGCTTCAATCAGCCCCAGCATTTT; CDR3 protein: CASSPDSFNQPQHF; J gene: TRBJ1-5; V gene: TRBV7-2; clone size: .; D gene: .
CDR3 DNA: TGTGCCAGCAACCTCCGCTGGGGTAGCGGGAGGGTAGAGACCCAGTACTTC; CDR3 protein: CASNLRWGSGRVETQYF; J gene: TRBJ2-5; V gene: TRBV2; clone size: .; D gene: TRBD2
CDR3 DNA: TGTGCCAGCAGTTCCGGGACGCTAAACACTGAAGCTTTCTTT; CDR3 protein: CASSSGTLNTEAFF; J gene: TRBJ1-1; V gene: TRBV7-2; clone size: .; D gene: .
CDR3 DNA: TGTGCCAGCAGAGACTCCGGGACAGATACGCAGTATTTT; CDR3 protein: CASRDSGTDTQYF; J gene: TRBJ2-3; V gene: TRBV6-5; clone size: .; D gene: .
CDR3 DNA: TGTGCCAGCAGTGTTGGCGGGAGGATGGGAGAGCAGTACTTC; CDR3 protein: CASSVGGRMGEQYF; J gene: TRBJ2-5; V gene: TRBV2; clone size: .; D gene: TRBD2
CDR3 DNA: TGCAGCGTGGGACAGGGGGCCCTATCTGGGGCCAACGTCCTGACTTTC; CDR3 protein: CSVGQGALSGANVLTF; J gene: TRBJ2-6; V gene: TRBV29-1; clone size: .; D gene: TRBD1
CDR3 DNA: TGTGCCAGCTCACCCGAGACAGGTCGGCAGCCCCAGCATTTT; CDR3 protein: CASSPETGRQPQHF; J gene: TRBJ1-5; V gene: TRBV18; clone size: .; D gene: .
CDR3 DNA: TGTGCCAGCAGTTCCCGGGACAGGCGGGCCTACGAGCAGTACTTC; CDR3 protein: CASSSRDRRAYEQYF; J gene: TRBJ2-7; V gene: TRBV6-6; clone size: .; D gene: TRBD1
CDR3 DNA: TGTGCCACCAGCAGAATTGGGGCTAGCGGAACCTACGAGCAGTACTTC; CDR3 protein: CATSRIGASGTYEQYF; J gene: TRBJ2-7; V gene: TRBV15; clone size: .; D gene: TRBD2
CDR3 DNA: TGTGCCAGCAGCTTAGAAGTCAGGGGGTCACCCCTCCACTTT; CDR3 protein: CASSLEVRGSPLHF; J gene: TRBJ1-6; V gene: TRBV7-2; clone size: few; D gene: TRBD1
CDR3 DNA: TGCGCCAGCGGGGGACAACTAGGCGAGACCCAGTACTTC; CDR3 protein: CASGGQLGETQYF; J gene: TRBJ2-5; V gene: TRBV10-2; clone size: .; D gene: .
CDR3 DNA: TGTGCCAGCAGCTTTGACAGAAACGAGCAGTACTTC; CDR3 protein: CASSFDRNEQYF; J gene: TRBJ2-7; V gene: TRBV5-4; clone size: .; D gene: .
CDR3 DNA: TGTGCCAGCTCAGAGAGAACGGGGGGCTACACCTTC; CDR3 protein: CASSERTGGYTF; J gene: TRBJ1-2; V gene: TRBV18; clone size: .; D gene: .
CDR3 DNA: TGTGCCAGCAGCTCCAGAGGGGGCGGGGCGGAGACCCAGTACTTC; CDR3 protein: CASSSRGGGAETQYF; J gene: TRBJ2-5; V gene: TRBV11-2; clone size: .; D gene: .
CDR3 DNA: TGTGCCAGCAGGAGACCGGGACAGGGAGGCTCTGGGGCCAACGTCCTGACTTTC; CDR3 protein: CASRRPGQGGSGANVLTF; J gene: TRBJ2-6; V gene: TRBV27; clone size: .; D gene: TRBD1
CDR3 DNA: TGTGCCAGCAGTTACGACAGTAGCACAGATACGCAGTATTTT; CDR3 protein: CASSYDSSTDTQYF; J gene: TRBJ2-3; V gene: TRBV6-5; clone size: .; D gene: .
CDR3 DNA: TGTGCCAGCAGGCTAGCTGGCAATGAGCAGTTCTTC; CDR3 protein: CASRLAGNEQFF; J gene: TRBJ2-1; V gene: TRBV2; clone size: .; D gene: .
CDR3 DNA: TGTGCCAGCAGCCCGACCGCGGCCCAAGAGACCCAGTACTTC; CDR3 protein: CASSPTAAQETQYF; J gene: TRBJ2-5; V gene: TRBV7-9; clone size: .; D gene: .
CDR3 DNA: TGCGCCAGCAGCTTGGCAAGAAGCACAGATACGCAGTATTTT; CDR3 protein: CASSLARSTDTQYF; J gene: TRBJ2-3; V gene: TRBV5-1; clone size: few; D gene: .
CDR3 DNA: TGTGCCAGCAGTCTTACAGGGGCGCGAGACGTCGCGGTCAGAAACACCATATATTTT; CDR3 protein: CASSLTGARDVAVRNTIYF; J gene: TRBJ1-3; V gene: TRBV28; clone size: .; D gene: TRBD1
CDR3 DNA: TGTGCCTGGAGTGTACCGACTAGCGGCCTTAGAGAGACCCAGTACTTC; CDR3 protein: CAWSVPTSGLRETQYF; J gene: TRBJ2-5; V gene: TRBV30; clone size: .; D gene: TRBD2
CDR3 DNA: TGTGCCAGCAGCAAAATTTGGTACTACGAGCAGTACTTC; CDR3 protein: CASSKIWYYEQYF; J gene: TRBJ2-7; V gene: TRBV21-1; clone size: .; D gene: .
CDR3 DNA: TGTGCCAGCAGCCGTGGGTCTAGCGGAGCGAGAAGCACAGATACGCAGTATTTT; CDR3 protein: CASSRGSSGARSTDTQYF; J gene: TRBJ2-3; V gene: TRBV7-2; clone size: once; D gene: TRBD2
CDR3 DNA: TGTGCCCATAGTTTTGGGGGTTCCTATAATTCACCCCTCCACTTT; CDR3 protein: CAHSFGGSYNSPLHF; J gene: TRBJ1-6; V gene: TRBV30; clone size: .; D gene: .
CDR3 DNA: TGTGCCAGCAGCGAGGGAGGGGGCAACGTTGGAAACACCATATATTTT; CDR3 protein: CASSEGGGNVGNTIYF; J gene: TRBJ1-3; V gene: TRBV9; clone size: .; D gene: TRBD1
CDR3 DNA: TGTGCCAGCAGCGCCGGGACTTATAATTCACCCCTCCACTTT; CDR3 protein: CASSAGTYNSPLHF; J gene: TRBJ1-6; V gene: TRBV11-2; clone size: .; D gene: .
CDR3 DNA: TGTGCCATCAGTGCGGGCGCCGCGAACACTGAAGCTTTCTTT; CDR3 protein: CAISAGAANTEAFF; J gene: TRBJ1-1; V gene: TRBV10-3; clone size: many; D gene: .
CDR3 DNA: TGCGCCAGCAGCCAAGGAATGCTCTCGATCACTGAAGCTTTCTTT; CDR3 protein: CASSQGMLSITEAFF; J gene: TRBJ1-1; V gene: TRBV4-1; clone size: .; D gene: .
CDR3 DNA: TGTGCCAGCAGTGAAGGTGCCAGTAACTATGGCTACACCTTC; CDR3 protein: CASSEGASNYGYTF; J gene: TRBJ1-2; V gene: TRBV6-1; clone size: .; D gene: .
CDR3 DNA: TGCGCCAGCAACCCCGAACCGGCGACCGGGGAGCTGTTTTTT; CDR3 protein: CASNPEPATGELFF; J gene: TRBJ2-2; V gene: TRBV5-1; clone size: .; D gene: .
CDR3 DNA: TGTGCCAGCTCATCTTCTTTTTTCGGGACAGGGGTATACAATGAGCAGTTCTTC; CDR3 protein: CASSSSFFGTGVYNEQFF; J gene: TRBJ2-1; V gene: TRBV18; clone size: .; D gene: TRBD1
CDR3 DNA: TGTGCCAGCAGCTTTTATTCTAGCGGGCCCAACACCGGGGAGCTGTTTTTT; CDR3 protein: CASSFYSSGPNTGELFF; J gene: TRBJ2-2; V gene: TRBV11-2; clone size: few; D gene: TRBD2
CDR3 DNA: TGTGCCAGTGAGCGGGCCCTTAATGAAAAACTGTTTTTT; CDR3 protein: CASERALNEKLFF; J gene: TRBJ1-4; V gene: TRBV28; clone size: .; D gene: .
CDR3 DNA: TGTGCCTGGAGGCGGGCAGCTAACTATGGCTACACCTTC; CDR3 protein: CAWRRAANYGYTF; J gene: TRBJ1-2; V gene: TRBV30; clone size: .; D gene: .
CDR3 DNA: TGTGCCAGCAGCTTATCTAGCGCGAACCCCTACAATGAGCAGTTCTTC; CDR3 protein: CASSLSSANPYNEQFF; J gene: TRBJ2-1; V gene: TRBV11-1; clone size: .; D gene: .